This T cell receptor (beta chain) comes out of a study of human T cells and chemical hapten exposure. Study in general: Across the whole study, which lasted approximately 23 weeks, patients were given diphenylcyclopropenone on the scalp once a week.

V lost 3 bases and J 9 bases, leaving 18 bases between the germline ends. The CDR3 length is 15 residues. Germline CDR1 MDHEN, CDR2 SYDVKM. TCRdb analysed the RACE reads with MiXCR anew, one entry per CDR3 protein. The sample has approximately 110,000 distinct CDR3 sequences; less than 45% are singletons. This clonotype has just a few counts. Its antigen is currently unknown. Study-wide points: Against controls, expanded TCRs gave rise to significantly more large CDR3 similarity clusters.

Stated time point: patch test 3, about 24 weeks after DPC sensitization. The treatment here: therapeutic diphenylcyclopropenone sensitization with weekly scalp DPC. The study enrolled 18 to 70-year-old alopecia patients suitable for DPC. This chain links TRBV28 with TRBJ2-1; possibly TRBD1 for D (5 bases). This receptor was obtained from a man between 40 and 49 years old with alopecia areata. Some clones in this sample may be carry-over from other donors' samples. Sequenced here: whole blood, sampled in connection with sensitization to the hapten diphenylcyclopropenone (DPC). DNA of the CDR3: TGTGCCAGCAGTTTGGGCGGCCAGGGTGGTAGTGAGCAGTTCTTC. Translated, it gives CASSLGGQGGSEQFF.